This is a list of T cell receptor beta chains from one sample in a study of cytomegalovirus exposure and HLA in healthy donors. Generated by immunoSEQ multiplex PCR, the TCRdb table keeps only in-frame clones and is missing some. The table includes around 140,000 clones, 8.9% detected once. Sequencing was performed on PBMCs. Receptor source: a woman between 35 and 50 years old in good health and CMV-seropositive. The CDR3 runs from the conserved cysteine through the conserved F or W. Fields, in order: clone size, V gene, D gene, J gene, CDR3 protein, CDR3 DNA. A D gene is named only where the DNA matches it firmly. Clone size is shown for a subset of rows, as once, few, many or a class of expanded clone.

few,TRBV5-1,-,TRBJ1-2,CASSLEQAPYGYTF,TGCGCCAGCAGCTTGGAACAGGCACCCTATGGCTACACCTTC
few,TRBV2,-,TRBJ2-1,CASSVNNEQFF,TGTGCCAGCAGTGTCAACAATGAGCAGTTCTTC
few,TRBV27,-,TRBJ1-5,CASSFDRNQPQHF,TGTGCCAGCAGTTTCGACAGAAATCAGCCCCAGCATTTT
few,TRBV7-6,-,TRBJ1-5,CASSSFGSNQPQHF,TGTGCCAGCAGCTCATTCGGGAGCAATCAGCCCCAGCATTTT
few,TRBV5-1,TRBD2,TRBJ2-3,CASSLALAGSRDTQYF,TGCGCCAGCAGCTTGGCACTAGCGGGGTCGAGGGATACGCAGTATTTT
-,TRBV2,-,TRBJ1-2,CASSLQGTGGYTF,TGTGCCAGCAGCCTACAGGGTACTGGTGGCTACACCTTC
few,TRBV5-6,TRBD2,TRBJ2-5,CASSAGPGLAGGPKETQYF,TGTGCCAGCAGCGCCGGGCCGGGACTAGCGGGGGGGCCAAAAGAGACCCAGTACTTC
-,TRBV7-9,-,TRBJ1-2,CASSPMRGNNYGYTF,TGTGCCAGCAGCCCGATGCGGGGGAACAACTATGGCTACACCTTC
-,TRBV6-5,TRBD1,TRBJ1-2,CASSLGQHYCYTF,TGTGCCAGCAGTTTGGGACAGCACTATTGCTACACCTTC
few,TRBV7-2,-,TRBJ2-5,CASSFVPGKETQYF,TGTGCCAGCAGCTTTGTCCCGGGGAAAGAGACCCAGTACTTC
few,TRBV2,TRBD1,TRBJ2-1,CASSERTGWEQFF,TGTGCCAGCAGTGAAAGGACAGGCTGGGAGCAGTTCTTC
few,TRBV19,-,TRBJ1-1,CASSIRGMNTEAFF,TGTGCCAGTAGTATTAGGGGTATGAACACTGAAGCTTTCTTT
few,TRBV18,-,TRBJ1-6,CASSPPQGINSPLHF,TGTGCCAGCTCACCACCTCAGGGGATTAATTCACCCCTCCACTTT
-,TRBV7-2,TRBD2,TRBJ2-2,CASSLDRRRGSTGELFF,TGTGCCAGCAGCTTAGATCGACGGCGGGGGAGCACCGGGGAGCTGTTTTTT
-,TRBV5-1,-,TRBJ2-7,CASNLGSSYEQYF,TGCGCCAGCAATCTCGGGTCGAGCTACGAGCAGTACTTC
-,TRBV9,-,TRBJ1-4,CASSRDIREKLFF,TGTGCCAGCAGCCGGGACATAAGGGAAAAACTGTTTTTT
few,TRBV4-3,TRBD2,TRBJ2-3,CASSQASGGAWDTQYF,TGCGCCAGCAGCCAGGCTAGCGGGGGGGCATGGGATACGCAGTATTTT
few,TRBV27,-,TRBJ1-4,CASSLRRQTNEKLFF,TGTGCCAGCAGTTTAAGACGACAGACTAATGAAAAACTGTTTTTT
-,TRBV11-3,TRBD2,TRBJ2-1,CASSRAGLAGYNEQFF,TGTGCCAGCAGTCGGGCGGGGCTAGCGGGGTACAATGAGCAGTTCTTC
few,TRBV4-1,-,TRBJ2-7,CASSPSTLGDYEQYF,TGCGCCAGCAGCCCATCAACCCTGGGAGACTACGAGCAGTACTTC
few,TRBV19,TRBD1,TRBJ1-5,CASRKGQGGYSNQPQHF,TGTGCCAGCAGAAAGGGACAGGGAGGATATAGCAATCAGCCCCAGCATTTT
few,TRBV29-1,TRBD1,TRBJ1-2,CSVREQGAANYGYTF,TGCAGCGTTAGGGAACAGGGGGCGGCTAACTATGGCTACACCTTC
-,TRBV18,-,TRBJ2-7,CASSGTFSYEQYF,TGTGCCAGCTCCGGGACATTTTCCTACGAGCAGTACTTC
-,TRBV20-1,-,TRBJ1-1,CSGGRGTEAFF,TGCAGTGGGGGCCGGGGGACTGAAGCTTTCTTT
-,TRBV7-2,-,TRBJ2-7,CASSLNRDEQYF,TGTGCCAGCAGCTTAAACAGGGACGAGCAGTACTTC
few,TRBV5-8,TRBD1,TRBJ1-5,CASSSDRGNQPQHF,TGTGCCAGCAGCTCGGACAGGGGCAATCAGCCCCAGCATTTT
few,TRBV7-9,-,TRBJ1-1,CASSLSGLHEAFF,TGTGCCAGCAGCTTATCCGGACTCCACGAAGCTTTCTTT
-,TRBV5-1,TRBD1,TRBJ2-7,CASSSRQGPYEQYF,TGCGCCAGCAGCTCACGACAGGGCCCCTACGAGCAGTACTTC
-,TRBV6-1,TRBD1,TRBJ1-1,CASQMDRAGTEAFF,TGTGCCAGCCAGATGGACAGGGCGGGCACTGAAGCTTTCTTT
-,TRBV2,TRBD1,TRBJ1-6,CASNTIGGGTDSPLHF,TGTGCCAGCAATACAATAGGAGGGGGCACTGATTCACCCCTCCACTTT
few,TRBV18,-,TRBJ1-2,CASSPRGNGDGYTF,TGTGCCAGCTCACCTAGAGGAAACGGAGACGGCTACACCTTC
-,TRBV29-1,-,TRBJ1-2,CSVDTGLDFGYTF,TGCAGCGTTGATACAGGGCTAGATTTTGGCTACACCTTC
-,TRBV5-4,TRBD1,TRBJ2-7,CASRLGQGAGEQYF,TGTGCCAGCAGGCTAGGACAGGGGGCTGGAGAGCAGTACTTC
few,TRBV27,-,TRBJ2-5,CASSSLDRKETQYF,TGTGCCAGCAGTTCTTTGGACAGAAAAGAGACCCAGTACTTC
-,TRBV6-1,TRBD1,TRBJ1-2,CASSAPGGYGYTF,TGTGCCAGCAGTGCTCCAGGGGGCTATGGCTACACCTTC
-,TRBV27,-,TRBJ1-2,CASSLRENYGYTF,TGTGCCAGCAGTTTGAGGGAGAACTATGGCTACACCTTC
few,TRBV5-1,TRBD1,TRBJ2-5,CASSLGQGVGETQYF,TGCGCCAGCAGCTTGGGACAGGGGGTAGGGGAGACCCAGTACTTC
few,TRBV19,TRBD1,TRBJ1-4,CASSIFGVRDRGNAEKLFF,TGTGCCAGTAGTATATTCGGTGTTCGGGACAGGGGTAACGCTGAAAAACTGTTTTTT
few,TRBV6-1,TRBD1,TRBJ2-7,CASSVGQGPYEQYF,TGTGCCAGCTCAGTCGGACAGGGGCCCTACGAGCAGTACTTC
-,TRBV5-1,-,TRBJ2-1,CASSPRGGYEQFF,TGCGCCAGCAGCCCCCGTGGAGGGTATGAGCAGTTCTTC
-,TRBV5-4,-,TRBJ1-2,CASSLKPVGSYGYTF,TGTGCCAGCAGCCTGAAGCCCGTTGGTAGCTATGGCTACACCTTC
few,TRBV7-8,-,TRBJ2-6,CASSLPGANVLTF,TGTGCCAGCAGCTTACCGGGGGCCAACGTCCTGACTTTC
-,TRBV19,-,TRBJ2-1,CASSNQPGFHNEQFF,TGTGCCAGTAGTAATCAACCGGGGTTCCACAATGAGCAGTTCTTC
few,TRBV6-6,-,TRBJ2-2,CASSYDSYTGELFF,TGTGCCAGCAGTTACGACTCCTACACCGGGGAGCTGTTTTTT
-,TRBV2,TRBD1,TRBJ2-7,CASRLTGGPYEQYF,TGTGCCAGCAGGCTGACAGGGGGCCCCTACGAGCAGTACTTC
-,TRBV2,-,TRBJ1-1,CASSGLNTEAFF,TGTGCCAGCTCAGGCCTGAACACTGAAGCTTTCTTT
few,TRBV15,TRBD1,TRBJ1-2,CATSEDRGRDYGYTF,TGTGCCACCAGCGAAGACAGGGGGCGCGACTATGGCTACACCTTC
many,TRBV5-1,TRBD2,TRBJ2-1,CASMDSSGGFHEQFF,TGCGCCAGCATGGACTCTAGCGGGGGTTTCCATGAGCAGTTCTTC
-,TRBV5-4,TRBD1,TRBJ1-2,CASSLGGTGGAYGYTF,TGTGCCAGCAGCTTGGGGGGGACAGGGGGCGCCTATGGCTACACCTTC